What follows are 21 T cell receptor beta chains derived from one specimen sequenced in a study of spatial heterogeneity in lung cancer. Study-wide findings and caveats: One measure, the expanded intratumoral alpha and beta TCR count, tracked tumor mutation counts.

Their cognate antigens are unknown. Described time point: sample taken at primary tumor resection. TCRdb reprocessed the 5' RACE reads with MiXCR, giving one entry per CDR3 protein. This table has about 9,000 distinct CDR3 sequences, roughly 6.3% appearing once. The sample consisted of lung tumor tissue, taken at surgery. Source of these receptors: a male donor with early-stage non-small cell lung cancer.

This clonotype was found a few times. The chain links TRBV6-2 or TRBV6-3 to TRBJ2-3, with D uncertain. Germline loops: CDR1 MNHEY, CDR2 SVGEGT. The V and J ends lost 5 bases and 4 bases respectively, with 16 bases between them. This CDR3 is built from 15 residues. CDR3 sequence reads: CASSTGLSEADTQYF. The CDR3 DNA follows: TGTGCCAGCAGTACCGGGCTCTCCGAGGCAGATACGCAGTATTTT.

To note about this clonotype: A much larger clone is a single base away; this may be a read error. The final CDR3 position lacks the conserved phenylalanine or tryptophan, pointing to a likely read error. This rearrangement joins TRBV12-3 or TRBV12-4 to TRBJ1-1; D not resolved. This CDR3 region has 13 residues. Trimming stripped 4 bases from V and 0 bases from J, with 6 bases between. This chain's CDR3 is CASSSGLNTEAFL. CDR3 nucleotide sequence: TGTGCCAGCAGTTCGGGTTTGAACACTGAAGCTTTCCTT.

This clonotype was counted between two and nine times. V is TRBV20-1 and J is TRBJ2-3; D not resolved. Deletions cut 0 bases from V and 1 base from J, with 11 bases between. Germline CDR1 and CDR2: DFQATT and SNEGSKA (reference sequence). The CDR3 sequence is 15 residues long. This chain's CDR3 is CSARDPNGGTDTQYF. CDR3 DNA sequence: TGCAGTGCTAGAGATCCAAACGGAGGCACAGATACGCAGTATTTT.

This clonotype was seen many times. The chain joins TRBV10-3 to TRBJ2-1, with 11 bases identical to TRBD2. The CDR3 contains 20 residues. The V gene end was trimmed by 4 bases and the J gene end by 3 bases; junction bases not matched to a gene: 17. The V gene's germline CDR1 is ENHRY and CDR2 SYGVKD. This CDR3 reads CAISGGGNYSGLADYNEQFF. CDR3 in DNA: TGTGCCATCAGTGGAGGGGGTAATTATTCGGGACTAGCGGACTACAATGAGCAGTTCTTC.

This clonotype was seen ten or more times. J is TRBJ2-1 and V is TRBV2; maybe TRBD2 (6 bases). Per germline, CDR1 SNHLY and CDR2 FYNNEI. The CDR3 has 15 residues. The germline V and J ends were trimmed by 3 bases and 6 bases, with 15 bases remaining between them. The CDR3 coding sequence is TGTGCCAGCAGTGAGAGAACTAGCTGGAGCAATGAGCAGTTCTTC. Its translation: CASSERTSWSNEQFF.

This clonotype has a count of ten or more. The chain combines TRBV19 with TRBJ2-3; perhaps TRBD1 as D (8 bases). CDR1 and CDR2 (germline): LNHDA, SQIVND (reference sequence). This CDR3 is built from 14 residues. The V gene lost 6 bases and the J gene lost 4 bases, with 14 bases spanning the gap. The chain's CDR3 is CASRNRGGADTQYF. In nucleotides, the CDR3 is TGTGCCAGTAGAAACAGGGGGGGGGCAGATACGCAGTATTTT.

The CDR3: CASSFQGGSTDTQYF. The DNA of the CDR3 is TGTGCCAGCAGCTTTCAGGGGGGAAGCACAGATACGCAGTATTTT. V usage is TRBV7-2 and J usage is TRBJ2-3; possible D gene TRBD1, 7 bases. The CDR3 length is 15 residues. V lost 3 bases and J lost 0, with 10 bases in between. CDR1 is SGHTA and CDR2 is FQGNSA in the germline V gene.

This clonotype was seen many times. The rearrangement uses TRBV7-3 and TRBJ2-5, with TRBD1 as a possible D gene (5 bases). Trimming took off 0 bases at V and 4 bases at J, with 6 bases between the two ends. CDR1 is SGHTA and CDR2 is FQGTGA in the germline V gene. The CDR3 contains 13 residues. The CDR3 here is CASSLTRGETQYF. The CDR3 nucleotides are TGTGCCAGCAGCTTAACTAGGGGAGAGACCCAGTACTTC.

This clonotype has at least ten counts. The rearrangement links TRBV7-6 to TRBJ1-6; weak D call: TRBD1 (6 bases). Trimming pared 5 bases from V and 0 bases from J, leaving 20 bases between. This CDR3 comprises 19 residues. Germline V gene sequence: CDR1 SGHVS, CDR2 FNYEAQ. CDR3 nucleotides: TGTGCCAGCAGCCAAAGCCCCAGGACAGACTTCTCCTATAATTCACCCCTCCACTTT. Its protein is CASSQSPRTDFSYNSPLHF.

The J gene is TRBJ2-7, the V gene TRBV7-9; the match to TRBD2 covers 14 bases. This CDR3 contains 18 residues. The junction had 8 bases not matched to a gene; V was cut back by 3 bases and J by 1 base. The germline CDR1 and CDR2 sequences are SEHNR and FQNEAQ (reference sequence). The CDR3 here is CASSFTPGLAGESYEQYF. CDR3 DNA sequence: TGTGCCAGCAGCTTTACTCCGGGACTAGCGGGGGAGTCCTACGAGCAGTACTTC.

This rearrangement joins TRBV4-2 to TRBJ1-1; D is possibly TRBD1 (5 bases). The CDR3 loop spans 13 amino acids. The germline V and J ends were trimmed by 5 bases and 5 bases, with 12 bases remaining between them. Germline V gene lookup returns CDR1 LGHNA and CDR2 YNFKEQ. The CDR3 spells CASSTPGGTEAFF. The CDR3 DNA reads as TGTGCCAGCAGCACACCGGGGGGGACTGAAGCTTTCTTT.

In the case of this clonotype: A much bigger clone sits one base away, suggesting this may be a read error. V is TRBV11-3 and J is TRBJ2-1; 9 bases line up with TRBD2. The CDR3 loop spans 16 amino acids. The germline CDR1 and CDR2 sequences are SGHNT and YENEEA. The CDR3 spells CASSLEGTSLYNEQIF. In nucleotides, the CDR3 is TGTGCCAGCAGCTTAGAGGGGACTAGCCTATACAATGAGCAGATCTTC.

This clonotype ranks as medium-sized. The genes are TRBV2 and TRBJ2-3; 7 bases align to TRBD1. Germline loops: CDR1 SNHLY, CDR2 FYNNEI. The CDR3 extends over 18 amino acids. The V segment lost 6 bases and the J segment 0 bases; nucleotides outside the gene matches: 15. CDR3 in amino acids: CASRRRDSLPTSTDTQYF. CDR3 nucleotide sequence: TGTGCCAGCAGGCGCCGGGACAGTCTGCCGACTAGCACAGATACGCAGTATTTT.

This clonotype has a count of ten or more. The V and J genes are TRBV9 and TRBJ2-5; D is perhaps TRBD2 (5 bases). Trimming removed 4 bases from V and 3 bases from J, with 13 bases in between. Germline CDR1 SGDLS, CDR2 YYNGEE. CDR3 length: 14 amino acids. In DNA form, the CDR3 reads TGTGCCAGCAGCCCCTATTCGGGGAAAGAGACCCAGTACTTC. Translated: CASSPYSGKETQYF.

In its sample, this clonotype is medium-sized. The CDR3 here is CASSVGPLSDRVNEQFF. The CDR3, as DNA: TGTGCCAGCAGCGTAGGCCCCCTTTCGGACAGGGTCAATGAGCAGTTCTTC. This chain links TRBV9 with TRBJ2-1; TRBD1 agrees at 8 bases. The ends lost 0 bases at V and 6 bases at J; junction bases unmatched: 11. In germline, CDR1 is SGDLS, CDR2 YYNGEE. The CDR3 totals 17 residues. Based on the CDR3 plus reference TRBV9 and TRBJ2-1, the full variable domain is DSGVTQTPKHLITATGQRVTLRCSPRSGDLSVYWYQQSLDQGLQFLIQYYNGEERAKGNILERFSAQQFPDLHSELNLSSLELGDSALYFCASSVGPLSDRVNEQFFGPGTRLTVL.

The chain carries TRBV29-1 and TRBJ2-7, with 14 bases that match TRBD2. Germline CDR1 reads SQVTM; CDR2 reads ANQGSEA. The CDR3 runs to 14 residues. V trimming: 6 bases; J trimming: 4 bases; junction bases outside the gene matches: 5. The CDR3 loop reads CSVAGLAGGYEQYF. The CDR3 nucleotides are TGCAGCGTCGCCGGACTAGCGGGGGGATACGAGCAGTACTTC.

This clonotype was counted ten times or more. The rearrangement joins TRBV27 to TRBJ1-1; D call uncertain. Germline CDR1 reads MNHEY; CDR2 reads SMNVEV (reference sequence). The CDR3 is made up of 16 amino acids. The V and J ends lost 7 bases and 5 bases respectively, with 23 bases between them. The CDR3 loop is CASNKHVTKGGTEAFF. For the CDR3, the DNA is TGTGCCAGCAACAAACATGTAACAAAAGGTGGGACTGAAGCTTTCTTT.

This clonotype turned up a few times. The chain employs TRBV9 and TRBJ2-5, with 11 bases aligning to TRBD1. Per germline, CDR1 SGDLS and CDR2 YYNGEE. Unmatched junction bases numbered 8, after V lost 3 bases and J lost 1 base. The CDR3 runs to 17 residues. In DNA form, the CDR3 reads TGTGCCAGCAGCGGAGGAGGGACAGGGGGGGTCCAAGAGACCCAGTACTTC. Its translation is CASSGGGTGGVQETQYF.

V gene TRBV23-1 combines with J gene TRBJ2-2; 11 bases fit TRBD1. TRBV23-1 has ORF status, its function being uncertain. Trimming cost V 7 bases and J 6 bases; bases outside gene matches: 22. The CDR3 is 20 residues long. The CDR3 protein is CASTSGQGVSLVVSAGELFF. CDR3 coding DNA: TGCGCCAGCACGTCGGGACAGGGGGTCAGTTTAGTCGTGTCGGCCGGGGAGCTGTTTTTT.

This clonotype was counted many times. The chain is built from TRBV20-1 and TRBJ1-5, with 10 nucleotides matching TRBD1. V lost 0 bases, J lost 7 bases, and 6 bases stayed unmatched. Germline V gives CDR1 DFQATT, CDR2 SNEGSKA (reference sequence). The CDR3 covers 15 residues. The CDR3 DNA sequence: TGCAGTGCTAGAGACTGGGACAGGGGAGGACAGCCCCAGCATTTT. Residues: CSARDWDRGGQPQHF.

This clonotype qualifies as medium-sized (0.01 to 0.1%). This rearrangement joins TRBV11-2 to TRBJ2-5, with 9 bases lining up with TRBD2. CDR1 and CDR2 (germline): SGHAT, FQNNGV. This CDR3 is built from 16 residues. The junction had 8 bases not matched to a gene; V was cut back by 1 base and J by 5 bases. DNA for the CDR3: TGTGCCAGCAGCTTAGTTCGGCTAGCGGGGAGGGAGACCCAGTACTTC. It translates to CASSLVRLAGRETQYF.